The rows below give T cell receptor beta chains drawn from one sample of a study of blood T cell repertoires in COVID-19. The assay was immunoSEQ multiplex PCR, and TCRdb's table has in-frame clones only and misses some. Of approximately 60,000 clones listed, 81% are singletons. The specimen sequenced was peripheral blood. The source is an elderly man with acute or convalescent COVID-19. CDR3s include the opening cysteine and the closing phenylalanine or tryptophan. Clone size appears in some rows only: once, few, many, or a class for an expanded clone.

>TRBJ1-5|NA|TRBV13|14
CASSLGPGDQPQHF
>TRBJ1-5|NA|TRBV7-8|18
CASSLGDRGEYSNQPQHF
>TRBJ1-1|NA|TRBV18|13
CASSSQMNTEAFF
>TRBJ1-2|NA|TRBV2|14
CASGGQAVAYGYTF
>TRBJ2-7|few|TRBV29-1|14
CSIRPGQGGYEQYF
>TRBJ1-5|once|TRBV7-8|17
CASSLAPTGPSNQPQHF
>TRBJ2-5|NA|TRBV7-2|14
CASSLVSSGYNRYF
>TRBJ2-1|NA|TRBV5-1|13
CASSLARYNEQFF
>TRBJ2-1|NA|TRBV18|15
CASSPLAGDTNEQFF
>TRBJ1-5|NA|TRBV2|12
CASSQDRTSKHF
>TRBJ2-4|NA|TRBV1|19
CTSSRWEAGGLLGKNIQYF
>TRBJ1-1|NA|TRBV5-1|12
CASRSGNTEAFF
>TRBJ2-7|NA|TRBV9|12
CASSKGRGEQYF
>TRBJ1-1|NA|TRBV6-1|14
CASSEPHGNTEAFF
>TRBJ2-7|once|TRBV19|13
CASSSLGGYEQYF
>TRBJ1-1|NA|TRBV29-1|12
CSAWTANTEAFF
>TRBJ1-2|NA|TRBV9|14
CASSLWTGNYGYTF
>TRBJ1-2|NA|TRBV28|16
CATTSGGSAGYYGYTF
>TRBJ1-2|NA|TRBV7-6|13
CASSPGVSGGYTF
>TRBJ2-3|few|TRBV4-1|15
CASSQYEPRADTQYF
>TRBJ1-2|NA|TRBV29-1|13
CSVEPVGGYGYTF
>TRBJ1-3|NA|TRBV6-5|14
CASRPGTSGNTIYF
>TRBJ1-2|NA|TRBV27|12
CASSEAGGGYTF
>TRBJ1-2|NA|TRBV30|12
CAWGTAAIGYTF
>TRBJ1-6|NA|TRBV9|16
CAQNQEGRQVNSPLHF
>TRBJ2-3|NA|TRBV9|15
CASSGWASGRGTQYF
>TRBJ2-2|NA|TRBV5-1|16
CASSASSDRGTGELFF
>TRBJ2-2|NA|TRBV21-1|17
CASSKASRAKDTGELFF
>TRBJ2-2|NA|TRBV4-2|20
CASSQEEARGLRGHAGELFF
>TRBJ2-7|NA|TRBV3-1/TRBV3-2|15
CASSQERQGIGEQYF
>TRBJ1-2|NA|TRBV20-1|15
CSASERDRGFAGYTF
>TRBJ2-1|NA|TRBV6-5|15
CASQRTFRNLNEQFF
>TRBJ1-1|once|TRBV5-6|15
CASSLQGGARTEAFF
>TRBJ2-3|NA|TRBV6-2/TRBV6-3|14
CASSYSSSTDTQYF
>TRBJ1-2|NA|TRBV5-1|13
CASSPRGGYGYTF
>TRBJ2-7|NA|TRBV6-5|15
CASREWDRGPYEQYF
>TRBJ2-2|NA|TRBV29-1|15
CSVDMRGANTGELFF
>TRBJ1-1|NA|TRBV12-3/TRBV12-4|12
CASSGGNTEAFF
>TRBJ2-7|NA|TRBV29-1|13
CSIRGTERNEQYF
>TRBJ2-5|NA|TRBV12-5|14
CASGPSGGGETQYF
>TRBJ1-6|NA|TRBV3-1/TRBV3-2|15
CASSQGGQANSPLHF
>TRBJ1-2|NA|TRBV4-1|16
CASSQTQTPSGRGYTF
>TRBJ2-5|NA|TRBV9|16
CASSDNPSGVQETQYF
>TRBJ2-5|NA|TRBV7-6|16
CASSLAGGTTQETQYF
>TRBJ1-4|NA|TRBV2|15
CASSVSGGINEKLFF
>TRBJ2-7|NA|TRBV7-9|14
CASSFTGLAYEQYF
>TRBJ1-1|NA|TRBV29-1|15
CSVVRLGEVMPEAFF
>TRBJ2-7|once|TRBV14|19
CASSQDPTSSGASSYEQYF
>TRBJ2-5|NA|TRBV19|15
CASSVLNRGEETQYF
>TRBJ1-5|NA|TRBV7-9|14
CASSPGTINQPQHF
>TRBJ2-5|once|TRBV4-2|18
CASSQGGLAGASGETQYF
>TRBJ1-2|NA|TRBV7-2|14
CASSLSGNGYRYTF
>TRBJ2-5|once|TRBV18|15
CASSPGDRVEGTQYF
>TRBJ2-7|NA|TRBV7-3|15
CASSLIGTGYNEQYF
>TRBJ2-7|NA|TRBV5-4|16
CASSLGFQGIDYEQYF
>TRBJ1-2|NA|TRBV7-3|13
CASSLNGFYGYTF
>TRBJ1-4|NA|TRBV12-5|14
CASGFGGFGEKLFF
>TRBJ1-4|few|TRBV4-2|14
CASSQPDRGEKLFF
>TRBJ2-7|NA|TRBV5-1|17
CASSLGASGTSSYEQYF
>TRBJ1-1|NA|TRBV7-2|15
CASSLTGTTNTEAFF